These T cell receptor beta chains were read from a single sample in a study of cytomegalovirus exposure and HLA in healthy donors. Clones were sequenced by immunoSEQ multiplex PCR, and TCRdb holds only the in-frame ones, with some missing. The table includes about 130,000 clones, roughly four fifths detected once. The sample was PBMCs. The receptor set was obtained from a male donor in good health and CMV-seropositive. The CDR3 runs from the conserved cysteine through the conserved F or W. The D gene is left open where the match is weak. Some rows have no size entry. The others give once, few or many, or a class for an expanded clone.

d_gene	v_gene	abundance	j_gene	CDR3nt	CDR3aa
.	TRBV7-9	.	TRBJ2-2	TGTGCCAGCAGCTTAGCGTACAGGGTTAACACCGGGGAGCTGTTTTTT	CASSLAYRVNTGELFF
.	TRBV4-3	.	TRBJ2-1	TGCGCCAGCAGCCAAGACCGCCGGTACAATGAGCAGTTCTTC	CASSQDRRYNEQFF
TRBD1	TRBV4-3	.	TRBJ2-1	TGCGCCAGCAGCCAAGATAAGGGGGCCAATTGGGAGCAGTTCTTC	CASSQDKGANWEQFF
.	TRBV25-1	.	TRBJ2-3	TGTGCCAGCAGTGAATACGGTGGGGGAGGCACCCGAACGCAGTATTTT	CASSEYGGGGTRTQYF
.	TRBV10-3	.	TRBJ2-3	TGTGCCATCAGTGAGACAGGGGATACGCAGTATTTT	CAISETGDTQYF
.	TRBV19	.	TRBJ2-2	TGTGCCAGTAGTATCCAGGTGGCCGGGGAGCTGTTTTTT	CASSIQVAGELFF
.	TRBV4-3	.	TRBJ2-7	TGCGCCAGCAGCCGAGACTTCCAGTCCTACGAGCAGTACTTC	CASSRDFQSYEQYF
TRBD1	TRBV5-1	.	TRBJ2-5	TGCGCCAGCAGCCCCGGGACAGGCCAAGAGACCCAGTACTTC	CASSPGTGQETQYF
.	TRBV30	.	TRBJ2-3	TGTGCCTGGAAGGCGTCAGGCGGGCTAAGCACAGATACGCAGTATTTT	CAWKASGGLSTDTQYF
TRBD2	TRBV29-1	.	TRBJ2-2	TGCAGCGTTGGGGTACTAGCGGGAGACACCGGGGAGCTGTTTTTT	CSVGVLAGDTGELFF
.	TRBV6-5	.	TRBJ2-7	TGTGCCAGCAGTTACGGACAAGGCGTAGTCAAGCAGTACTTC	CASSYGQGVVKQYF
.	TRBV6-5	.	TRBJ2-1	TGTGCCAGCAGTTGGGGGAGACAGGGAGGCAATGAGCAGTTCTTC	CASSWGRQGGNEQFF
TRBD2	TRBV7-6	few	TRBJ2-1	TGTGCCAGCAGCCTCGGGGGGGTAGGGAACAATGAGCAGTTCTTC	CASSLGGVGNNEQFF
.	TRBV7-2	.	TRBJ2-3	TGTGCCAGCACTCTAGCGTCTAGCACAGATACGCAGTATTTT	CASTLASSTDTQYF
.	TRBV7-8	.	TRBJ2-6	TGTGCCAGCAGCTTCTATGGAGGGATGGCTGGGGCCAACGTCCTGACTTTC	CASSFYGGMAGANVLTF
.	TRBV28	.	TRBJ2-5	TGTGCCAGCAGTTTACTGCGAGAAGAGACCCAGTACTTC	CASSLLREETQYF